This TCR beta chain is drawn from a study of CD8+ T cells in alopecia areata. Study-level background: The share of scalp area affected provided the severity score for treated patients.

cDNA prepared by RNA extraction and subsequent reverse transcription served as the template for sequencing. Only in-frame clones appear in the TCRdb table, and some are missing; sequencing was by immunoSEQ multiplex PCR. The data show 150,000 to 250,000 clones, about 60% seen once. The CDR3 covers 14 residues. V dropped 3 bases and J dropped 8 bases, with 13 bases sitting between them. In germline, CDR1 is MGHRA, CDR2 YSYEKL. Sample treatment: oral pan-JAK inhibitor, 5-10 mg twice daily. The sample here was CD4+ T cells sorted from blood, taken at week 4, from a patient treated with tofacitinib. The source of this sequence is a human donor with alopecia areata. The gene calls are TRBV4-1 and TRBJ1-4; TRBD1 is a possible D gene (5 bases). CDR3 protein: CASSQPGPGEKLFF. CDR3 nucleotide sequence: TGCGCCAGCAGCCAGCCGGGACCCGGGGAAAAACTGTTTTTT.